Included here is one TCR beta chain sequence, with context. These data originate in a study of blood T cell repertoires in COVID-19. TCRdb's table, derived via immunoSEQ multiplex PCR, lists solely in-frame clones and lacks some. This sample yields more than 250,000 clones, of which approximately 83% are seen a single time; about 2.2% belongs to the top ten. The CDR3 consists of 16 residues. Germline loops: CDR1 KGHSH, CDR2 LQKENI. Trimming took 3 bases from V and 5 from J, leaving 16 bases between them. Sequenced sample: peripheral blood. The rearrangement uses TRBV18 and TRBJ2-2; TRBD1 is a possible D gene (6 bases). This TCR was recovered from a young woman who had recovered from COVID-19. DNA of the CDR3: TGTGCCAGCTCACCGATAGGACAGCCGGGTACCGGGGAGCTGTTTTTT. It specifies CASSPIGQPGTGELFF.